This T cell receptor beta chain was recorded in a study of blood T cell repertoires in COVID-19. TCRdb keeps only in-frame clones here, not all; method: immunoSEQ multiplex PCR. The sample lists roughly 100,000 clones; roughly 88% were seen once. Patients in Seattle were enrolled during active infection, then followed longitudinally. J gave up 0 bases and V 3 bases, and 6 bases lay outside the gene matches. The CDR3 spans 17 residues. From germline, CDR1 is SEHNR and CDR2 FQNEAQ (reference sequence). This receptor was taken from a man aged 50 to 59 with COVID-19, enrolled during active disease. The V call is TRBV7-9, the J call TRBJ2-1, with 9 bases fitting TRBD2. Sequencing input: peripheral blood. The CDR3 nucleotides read TGTGCCAGCAGCTTGACTAGCGGCTTCTTCTCCTACAATGAGCAGTTCTTC. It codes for CASSLTSGFFSYNEQFF.